This is a list of T cell receptor beta chains from one sample in a study of blood T cell repertoires in COVID-19. The table came from immunoSEQ multiplex PCR; TCRdb's copy has only in-frame clones and leaves some out. The table lists roughly 250,000 clones, approximately 83% of them singletons, with roughly 4% in the top ten. Sequencing was carried out using PBMCs or T cells enriched from blood (not recorded which). The receptors come from a woman under 40 who had recovered from COVID-19. The CDR3 runs from the conserved cysteine through the conserved F or W. Each record gives: V gene, J gene, D gene, CDR3 length, clone size, CDR3 protein, CDR3 DNA. A D gene is named only where the DNA matches it firmly. Expanded clones get a size class; other rows say once, few or many, or leave the size out.

v_gene: TRBV13
j_gene: TRBJ1-6
d_gene: TRBD1
len: 14
abundance: NA
CDR3aa: CASSFRTGDSPLHF
CDR3nt: TGTGCCAGCAGCTTCAGGACAGGGGACTCACCCCTCCACTTT

v_gene: TRBV28
j_gene: TRBJ2-2
d_gene: NA
len: 16
abundance: NA
CDR3aa: CASSLYPGANTGELFF
CDR3nt: TGTGCCAGCAGTTTATACCCGGGAGCTAACACCGGGGAGCTGTTTTTT

v_gene: TRBV19
j_gene: TRBJ2-3
d_gene: TRBD2
len: 14
abundance: NA
CDR3aa: CASSLGLASDTQYF
CDR3nt: TGTGCCAGTAGTCTGGGACTAGCGTCAGATACGCAGTATTTT

v_gene: TRBV5-4
j_gene: TRBJ1-4
d_gene: NA
len: 13
abundance: NA
CDR3aa: CASSLGANEKLFF
CDR3nt: TGTGCCAGCAGCCTCGGAGCTAATGAAAAACTGTTTTTT

v_gene: TRBV5-1
j_gene: TRBJ1-4
d_gene: TRBD1
len: 16
abundance: NA
CDR3aa: CASSLDWTGTNEKLFF
CDR3nt: TGCGCCAGCAGCTTGGACTGGACAGGGACTAATGAAAAACTGTTTTTT

v_gene: TRBV7-9
j_gene: TRBJ1-2
d_gene: NA
len: 13
abundance: few
CDR3aa: CASSFGEIYGYTF
CDR3nt: TGTGCCAGCAGCTTCGGGGAAATCTATGGCTACACCTTC

v_gene: TRBV28
j_gene: TRBJ1-2
d_gene: NA
len: 16
abundance: NA
CDR3aa: CASSHSVAGDGYGYTF
CDR3nt: TGTGCCAGCAGCCATTCGGTGGCAGGGGACGGCTATGGCTACACCTTC

v_gene: TRBV11-2
j_gene: TRBJ2-1
d_gene: NA
len: 14
abundance: NA
CDR3aa: CASSLAGNYNEQFF
CDR3nt: TGTGCCAGCAGCTTAGCGGGTAACTACAATGAGCAGTTCTTC

v_gene: TRBV18
j_gene: TRBJ1-6
d_gene: NA
len: 12
abundance: NA
CDR3aa: CASSPAGSPLHF
CDR3nt: TGTGCCAGCTCACCAGCAGGGTCACCCCTCCACTTT

v_gene: TRBV19
j_gene: TRBJ1-5
d_gene: NA
len: 14
abundance: NA
CDR3aa: CASSIRDFNQPQHF
CDR3nt: TGTGCCAGTAGTATCCGGGATTTCAATCAGCCCCAGCATTTT

v_gene: TRBV12-2
j_gene: TRBJ2-1
d_gene: NA
len: 16
abundance: NA
CDR3aa: CASRSLRLAGGNEQFF
CDR3nt: TGTGCAAGTCGCTCACTCCGACTAGCGGGAGGCAATGAGCAGTTCTTC

v_gene: TRBV28
j_gene: TRBJ1-2
d_gene: TRBD1
len: 14
abundance: once
CDR3aa: CASTQGTATNGYTF
CDR3nt: TGTGCCAGCACTCAGGGGACAGCGACGAATGGCTACACCTTC

v_gene: TRBV5-5
j_gene: TRBJ2-7
d_gene: TRBD1
len: 15
abundance: NA
CDR3aa: CASSLAGDRGDEQYF
CDR3nt: TGTGCCAGCAGCTTGGCCGGGGACAGGGGAGACGAGCAGTACTTC

v_gene: TRBV24-1
j_gene: TRBJ2-6
d_gene: NA
len: 18
abundance: NA
CDR3aa: CATSDPFLGESGANVLTF
CDR3nt: TGTGCCACCAGTGACCCTTTTCTTGGGGAGTCTGGGGCCAACGTCCTGACTTTC

v_gene: TRBV6-5
j_gene: TRBJ2-7
d_gene: TRBD1
len: 15
abundance: few
CDR3aa: CASSYTGDLSYEQYF
CDR3nt: TGTGCCAGCAGTTATACAGGGGACCTCTCCTACGAGCAGTACTTC

v_gene: TRBV5-1
j_gene: TRBJ2-1
d_gene: TRBD2
len: 15
abundance: NA
CDR3aa: CASSLASGSRNEQFF
CDR3nt: TGCGCCAGCAGCTTGGCCAGCGGGAGTCGCAATGAGCAGTTCTTC

v_gene: TRBV5-1
j_gene: TRBJ1-6
d_gene: TRBD1
len: 14
abundance: NA
CDR3aa: CASSLQGGNSPLHF
CDR3nt: TGCGCCAGCAGCTTACAGGGGGGTAATTCACCCCTCCACTTT

v_gene: TRBV24-1
j_gene: TRBJ2-1
d_gene: TRBD2
len: 16
abundance: NA
CDR3aa: CATRGEGSSLGIEQFF
CDR3nt: TGTGCCACCAGGGGGGAGGGTTCATCCCTGGGTATTGAGCAGTTCTTC

v_gene: TRBV5-1
j_gene: TRBJ1-1
d_gene: TRBD1
len: 14
abundance: NA
CDR3aa: CASSLGQANTEAFF
CDR3nt: TGCGCCAGCAGCCTGGGACAGGCTAACACTGAAGCTTTCTTT

v_gene: TRBV28
j_gene: TRBJ1-4
d_gene: TRBD1
len: 16
abundance: NA
CDR3aa: CASSSTPRGGREKLFF
CDR3nt: TGTGCCAGCAGTTCAACCCCACGAGGGGGCCGAGAAAAACTGTTTTTT

v_gene: TRBV7-9
j_gene: TRBJ2-7
d_gene: NA
len: 13
abundance: NA
CDR3aa: CASSLVSGNEQYF
CDR3nt: TGTGCCAGCAGCTTAGTTTCGGGAAACGAGCAGTACTTC

v_gene: TRBV2
j_gene: TRBJ2-7
d_gene: NA
len: 15
abundance: NA
CDR3aa: CASSEQGSVRYEQYF
CDR3nt: TGTGCCAGCAGTGAACAGGGATCCGTCCGCTACGAGCAGTACTTC

v_gene: TRBV3-1/TRBV3-2
j_gene: TRBJ1-2
d_gene: NA
len: 13
abundance: NA
CDR3aa: CASSQGWQDGYTF
CDR3nt: TGTGCCAGCAGCCAAGGGTGGCAAGATGGCTACACCTTC

v_gene: TRBV28
j_gene: TRBJ1-1
d_gene: TRBD1
len: 15
abundance: NA
CDR3aa: CASSLLQGAGTEAFF
CDR3nt: TGTGCCAGCAGTTTATTGCAGGGGGCGGGCACTGAAGCTTTCTTT

v_gene: TRBV25-1
j_gene: TRBJ2-7
d_gene: NA
len: 14
abundance: NA
CDR3aa: CASSSYRDLNEQYF
CDR3nt: TGTGCCAGCAGTTCCTACAGGGATCTCAACGAGCAGTACTTC

v_gene: TRBV19
j_gene: TRBJ2-2
d_gene: NA
len: 15
abundance: NA
CDR3aa: CASSRGGAGTGELFF
CDR3nt: TGTGCCAGTAGTAGGGGGGGCGCGGGCACCGGGGAGCTGTTTTTT

v_gene: TRBV19
j_gene: TRBJ1-3
d_gene: NA
len: 13
abundance: NA
CDR3aa: CASRGKGGNTIYF
CDR3nt: TGTGCCAGCCGGGGAAAAGGTGGAAACACCATATATTTT

v_gene: TRBV9
j_gene: TRBJ2-3
d_gene: NA
len: 16
abundance: NA
CDR3aa: CASSVGSSVLGGTQYF
CDR3nt: TGTGCCAGCAGCGTAGGATCGAGCGTCTTGGGGGGTACGCAGTATTTT

v_gene: TRBV11-3
j_gene: TRBJ2-5
d_gene: TRBD1
len: 14
abundance: NA
CDR3aa: CASSFDRDQETQYF
CDR3nt: TGTGCCAGCAGCTTCGACAGGGACCAAGAGACCCAGTACTTC

v_gene: TRBV19
j_gene: TRBJ2-7
d_gene: NA
len: 16
abundance: few
CDR3aa: CASSIAGGRGSYEQYF
CDR3nt: TGTGCCAGTAGTATAGCCGGAGGGAGAGGGTCCTACGAGCAGTACTTC

v_gene: TRBV7-9
j_gene: TRBJ1-1
d_gene: NA
len: 16
abundance: NA
CDR3aa: CASSLGRTATNTEAFF
CDR3nt: TGTGCCAGCAGCTTAGGTCGGACAGCAACAAACACTGAAGCTTTCTTT

v_gene: TRBV5-1
j_gene: TRBJ2-2
d_gene: NA
len: 11
abundance: NA
CDR3aa: CASSWRGELFF
CDR3nt: TGCGCCAGCAGCTGGCGGGGGGAGCTGTTTTTT

v_gene: TRBV18
j_gene: TRBJ1-2
d_gene: TRBD1
len: 15
abundance: NA
CDR3aa: CASSRGQGDNYGYTF
CDR3nt: TGTGCCAGCTCAAGGGGACAGGGGGATAACTATGGCTACACCTTC